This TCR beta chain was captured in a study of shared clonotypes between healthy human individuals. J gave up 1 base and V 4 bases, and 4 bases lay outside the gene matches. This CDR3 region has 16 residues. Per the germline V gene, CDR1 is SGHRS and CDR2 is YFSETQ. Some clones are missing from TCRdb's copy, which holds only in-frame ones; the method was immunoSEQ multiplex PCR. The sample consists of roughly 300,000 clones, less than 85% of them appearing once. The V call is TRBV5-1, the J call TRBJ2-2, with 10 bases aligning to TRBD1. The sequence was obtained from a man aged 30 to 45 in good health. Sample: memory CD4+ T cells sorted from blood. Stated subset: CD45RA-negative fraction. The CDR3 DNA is TGCGCCAGCAGCAAGACAGGGGGCCTGAACACCGGGGAGCTGTTTTTT. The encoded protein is CASSKTGGLNTGELFF.